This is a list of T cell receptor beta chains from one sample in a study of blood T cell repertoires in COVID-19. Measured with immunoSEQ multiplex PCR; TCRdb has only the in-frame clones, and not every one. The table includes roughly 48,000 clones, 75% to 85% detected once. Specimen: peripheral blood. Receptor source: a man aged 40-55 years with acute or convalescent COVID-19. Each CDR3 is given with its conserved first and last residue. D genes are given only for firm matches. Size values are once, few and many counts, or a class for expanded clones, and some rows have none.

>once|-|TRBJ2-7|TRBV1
TGCACCAGCAGCCCGGGCGGGGGGACCACATACGAGCAGTACTTC
CTSSPGGGTTYEQYF
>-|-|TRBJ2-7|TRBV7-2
TGTGCCAGCAGCCCGAGAGGAAGCGAGCAGTACTTC
CASSPRGSEQYF
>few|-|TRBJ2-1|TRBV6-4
TGTGCCAGCAGTGACTCAGGGGACTCCCTTGAGCAGTTCTTC
CASSDSGDSLEQFF
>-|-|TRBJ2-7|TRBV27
TGTGCCAGCAGTTTGAATTACAACTCCTACGAGCAGTACTTC
CASSLNYNSYEQYF
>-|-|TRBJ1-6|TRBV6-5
TGTGCCAGCGGAAGGGGCAGGGCGAATAATTCACCCCTCCACTTT
CASGRGRANNSPLHF
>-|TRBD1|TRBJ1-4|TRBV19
TGTGCCAGTAGTATCCGGACAGGGGGTGCAACTAATGAAAAACTGTTTTTT
CASSIRTGGATNEKLFF
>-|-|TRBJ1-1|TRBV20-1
TGCAGTGCCTCACGAGGTTTAGCTTTCTTT
CSASRGLAFF
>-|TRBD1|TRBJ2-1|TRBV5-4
TGTGCCAGCAGCTTGGCCGTACAGGGGCGTTACAATGAGCAGTTCTTC
CASSLAVQGRYNEQFF
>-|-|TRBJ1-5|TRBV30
TGTGCCTGGAGTGGCGTCGGAGAGAATCAGCCCCAGCATTTT
CAWSGVGENQPQHF
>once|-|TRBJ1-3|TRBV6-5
TGTGCCAGCAGTTATTCCTACAGTAGCTCTGGAAACACCATATATTTT
CASSYSYSSSGNTIYF
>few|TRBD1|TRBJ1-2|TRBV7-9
TGTGCCAGCGGGGGACAGCGTTCCTATGGCTACACCTTC
CASGGQRSYGYTF
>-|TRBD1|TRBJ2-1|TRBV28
TGTGCCAGCAACGTCCTACAGGGGACCAATGAGCAGTTCTTC
CASNVLQGTNEQFF
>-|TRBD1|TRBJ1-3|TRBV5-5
TGTGCCAGCAGTCTCTCTCCCCAGGGGGCTGGAAACACCATATATTTT
CASSLSPQGAGNTIYF
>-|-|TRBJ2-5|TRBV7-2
TGTGCCAGCAGCGACGGGTTGGAGACCCAGTACTTC
CASSDGLETQYF
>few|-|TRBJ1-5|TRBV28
TGTGCCAGCAGACGACCGGGACACCTTTATAGCAATCAGCCCCAGCATTTT
CASRRPGHLYSNQPQHF
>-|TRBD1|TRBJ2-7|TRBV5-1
TGCGCCAGCAGCTCGGGACAGTTAAATCACGAGCAGTACTTC
CASSSGQLNHEQYF
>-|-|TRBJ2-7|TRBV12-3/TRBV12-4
TGTGCCAGCAGTTTGGCGGCTACCTACGAGCAGTACTTC
CASSLAATYEQYF
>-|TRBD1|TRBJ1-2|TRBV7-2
TGTGCCAGCAGCTTGGGGCCGGGACAGGGGGTAGGCTACACCTTC
CASSLGPGQGVGYTF
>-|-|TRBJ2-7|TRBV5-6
TGTGCCAGCAGCTTGTTCAACGAGCAGTACTTC
CASSLFNEQYF
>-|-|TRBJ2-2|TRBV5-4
TGTGCCAGCAGCTACGGGATCACAAACACCGGGGAGCTGTTTTTT
CASSYGITNTGELFF
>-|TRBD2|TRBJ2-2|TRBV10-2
TGCGCCAGCAGACCGACTAGCGGGGGGGCCCTAGCCGGGGAGCTGTTTTTT
CASRPTSGGALAGELFF
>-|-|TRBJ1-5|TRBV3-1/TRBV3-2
TGTGCCAGCAGCCATCAGGGCAATCAGCCCCAGCATTTT
CASSHQGNQPQHF
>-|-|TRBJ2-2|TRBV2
TGTGCCAGCAATACCCAATCTTTAGCCGGGGAGCTGTTTTTT
CASNTQSLAGELFF
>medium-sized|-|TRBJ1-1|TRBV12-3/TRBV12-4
TGTGCCAGCAGTTTAGTACATACCGAAGCTTTCTTT
CASSLVHTEAFF
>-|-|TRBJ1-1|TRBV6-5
TGTGCCAGCACAGGGGCGCGGGACACTGAAGCTTTCTTT
CASTGARDTEAFF
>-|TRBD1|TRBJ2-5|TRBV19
TGTGCCAGTAGTATTTTTGGACCCGGGACAGGGTTGGAGGGGACCCAGTACTTC
CASSIFGPGTGLEGTQYF
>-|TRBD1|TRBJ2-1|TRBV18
TGTGCCAGCTCTCCTGACAGGGTCAATGAGCAGTTCTTC
CASSPDRVNEQFF
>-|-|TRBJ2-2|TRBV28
TGTGCCAGCAGTTATAATGGGCAGTCGAACACCGGGGAGCTGTTTTTT
CASSYNGQSNTGELFF
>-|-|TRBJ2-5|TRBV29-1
TGCAGCGTTGTCAGGACAACAGAGACCCAGTACTTC
CSVVRTTETQYF
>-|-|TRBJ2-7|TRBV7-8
TGTGCCAGCAGCTTAGGGAGGGGACAGACACTCTCCTACGAGCAGTACTTC
CASSLGRGQTLSYEQYF
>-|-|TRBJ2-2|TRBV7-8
TGTGCCAGCAGCTTACGGCAGGCCGGGGAGCTGTTTTTT
CASSLRQAGELFF
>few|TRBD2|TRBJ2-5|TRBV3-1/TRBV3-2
TGTGCCAGCAGCCAAGATCCCCTAGCGGGGGGGCCTCTCGGCCAAGAGACCCAGTACTTC
CASSQDPLAGGPLGQETQYF
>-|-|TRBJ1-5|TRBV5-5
TGTGCCAGTCAACAGGGAGCGAGCAATCAGCCCCAGCATTTT
CASQQGASNQPQHF
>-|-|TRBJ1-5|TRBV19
TGTGCCAGTAGTATCGAGGGTTGGCAGCCCCAGCATTTT
CASSIEGWQPQHF
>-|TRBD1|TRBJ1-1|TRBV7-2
TGTGCCAGCAGCCCCCACGGGACAGCGAACACTGAAGCTTTCTTT
CASSPHGTANTEAFF
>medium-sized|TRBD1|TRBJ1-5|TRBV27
TGTGCCAGCAGTTGGAAGGGACAGATTCATCAGCCCCAGCATTTT
CASSWKGQIHQPQHF
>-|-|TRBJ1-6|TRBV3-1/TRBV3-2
TGTGCCAGCAGCCAAGTTGTACAGAATTCACCCCTCCACTTT
CASSQVVQNSPLHF
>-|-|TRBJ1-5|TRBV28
TGTGCCAGCGGGGGCGGCAATCAGCCCCAGCATTTT
CASGGGNQPQHF
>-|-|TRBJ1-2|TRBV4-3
TGCGCCAGCAGCCAAGAGGGCCTCAGAGGGTCCTATGGCTACACCTTC
CASSQEGLRGSYGYTF
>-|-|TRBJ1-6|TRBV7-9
TGTGCCAGCAGCGGGCGTAATTCACCCCTCCACTTT
CASSGRNSPLHF
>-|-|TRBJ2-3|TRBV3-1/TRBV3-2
TGTGCCAGCAGCCAAGGCGGTCGTACGCAGTATTTT
CASSQGGRTQYF
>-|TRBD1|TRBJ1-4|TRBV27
TGTGCCAGCAGACTCACAGGGGAGGCAAGTGAAAAACTGTTTTTT
CASRLTGEASEKLFF
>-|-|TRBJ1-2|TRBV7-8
TGTGCCAGCAGCCCAAGCGTGTCCTTCTATGGCTACACCTTC
CASSPSVSFYGYTF
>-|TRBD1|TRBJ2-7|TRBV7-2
TGTGCCAGCAGCTCCGACAGGGGGCGAACCGAGCAGTACTTC
CASSSDRGRTEQYF
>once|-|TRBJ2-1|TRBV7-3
TGTGCCAGCAGCTCAAATTACAATGAGCAGTTCTTC
CASSSNYNEQFF
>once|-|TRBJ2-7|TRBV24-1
TGTGCCACCTCTGAGACAGCATCCTACGAGCAGTACTTC
CATSETASYEQYF
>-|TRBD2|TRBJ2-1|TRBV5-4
TGTGCCAGCAGCTTTCGCGGGGGGCCAGACAATGAGCAGTTCTTC
CASSFRGGPDNEQFF
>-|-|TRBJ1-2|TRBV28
TGTGCCAGCAGTTTAAATCTAGACTTCACCTATGGCTACACCTTC
CASSLNLDFTYGYTF
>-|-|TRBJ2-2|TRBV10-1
TGCGCCAGCAGAAAAGAAGGTTTGGGCTACGGGGAGCTGTTTTTT
CASRKEGLGYGELFF
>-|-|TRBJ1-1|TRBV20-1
TGCAGTGCTAGTCCGGGGGGGGTAGCTGCTGAAGCTTTCTTT
CSASPGGVAAEAFF
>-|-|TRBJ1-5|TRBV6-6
TGTGCCAGCAGTTCCCCAGGGGCGAGCAATCAGCCCCAGCATTTT
CASSSPGASNQPQHF
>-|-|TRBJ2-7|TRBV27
TGTGCCAGCAGTCCTTACAGCTCCTACGAGCAGTACTTC
CASSPYSSYEQYF